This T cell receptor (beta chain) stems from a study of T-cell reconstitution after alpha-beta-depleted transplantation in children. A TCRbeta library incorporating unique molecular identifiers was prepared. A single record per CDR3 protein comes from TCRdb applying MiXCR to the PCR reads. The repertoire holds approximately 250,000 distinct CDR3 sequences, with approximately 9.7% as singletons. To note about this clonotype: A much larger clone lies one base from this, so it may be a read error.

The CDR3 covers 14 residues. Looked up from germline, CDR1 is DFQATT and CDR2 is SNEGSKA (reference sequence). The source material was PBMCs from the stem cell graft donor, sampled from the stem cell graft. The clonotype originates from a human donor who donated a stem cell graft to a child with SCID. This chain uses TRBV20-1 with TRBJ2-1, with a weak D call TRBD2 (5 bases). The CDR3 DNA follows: TGCAGTGCTAGCGGGTACCCTGACTACAATGAGCATTTCTTC. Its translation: CSASGYPDYNEHFF.